These T cell receptor beta chains were read from a single sample in a study of blood T cell repertoires in COVID-19. This table comes from immunoSEQ multiplex PCR, and its TCRdb copy is limited to in-frame clones, with some not included. The sample has approximately 280,000 clones; around 89% are singletons. Specimen: peripheral blood. Receptor source: a man aged 40-50 years with acute or convalescent COVID-19. Each CDR3 is given with its conserved first and last residue. The D gene is left open where the match is weak. Clone size is shown for a subset of rows, as once, few, many or a class of expanded clone.

abundance: .
j_gene: TRBJ2-3
d_gene: TRBD2
len: 16
v_gene: TRBV6-1
CDR3aa: CASSEVNSGGADTQYF
CDR3nt: TGTGCCAGCAGTGAAGTGAATAGCGGGGGGGCAGATACGCAGTATTTT

abundance: .
j_gene: TRBJ2-1
d_gene: TRBD1
len: 16
v_gene: TRBV10-3
CDR3aa: CAATTPTGGNYNEQFF
CDR3nt: TGTGCCGCCACGACTCCGACAGGGGGAAACTACAATGAGCAGTTCTTC

abundance: .
j_gene: TRBJ2-3
d_gene: .
len: 16
v_gene: TRBV24-1
CDR3aa: CATSDFGGDGTDTQYF
CDR3nt: TGTGCCACCAGTGATTTCGGCGGTGACGGCACAGATACGCAGTATTTT

abundance: .
j_gene: TRBJ1-2
d_gene: .
len: 11
v_gene: TRBV5-4
CDR3aa: CASSYSGGYTF
CDR3nt: TGTGCCAGCAGCTACTCGGGAGGCTACACCTTC

abundance: few
j_gene: TRBJ2-1
d_gene: TRBD2
len: 14
v_gene: TRBV29-1
CDR3aa: CSAAGTSSYNEQFF
CDR3nt: TGCAGCGCCGCCGGGACTAGCTCCTACAATGAGCAGTTCTTC

abundance: .
j_gene: TRBJ2-7
d_gene: TRBD1
len: 13
v_gene: TRBV3-1/TRBV3-2
CDR3aa: CASSQTGGGEQYF
CDR3nt: TGTGCCAGCAGCCAAACAGGGGGTGGCGAGCAGTACTTC

abundance: .
j_gene: TRBJ1-6
d_gene: .
len: 14
v_gene: TRBV5-1
CDR3aa: CASSLGQVLSPLHF
CDR3nt: TGCGCCAGCAGCTTGGGACAGGTGCTTTCACCCCTCCACTTT

abundance: .
j_gene: TRBJ2-3
d_gene: TRBD2
len: 16
v_gene: TRBV11-2
CDR3aa: CASSLGTSGGTDTQYF
CDR3nt: TGTGCCAGCAGCTTGGGGACTAGCGGGGGAACAGATACGCAGTATTTT

abundance: .
j_gene: TRBJ1-5
d_gene: TRBD1
len: 17
v_gene: TRBV18
CDR3aa: CASSLTGVGASNQPQHF
CDR3nt: TGTGCCAGCTCACTGACAGGGGTGGGCGCCAGCAATCAGCCCCAGCATTTT

abundance: .
j_gene: TRBJ1-2
d_gene: TRBD1
len: 15
v_gene: TRBV6-5
CDR3aa: CASSVDPQGAGGYTF
CDR3nt: TGTGCCAGCAGCGTTGACCCTCAGGGGGCCGGTGGCTACACCTTC

abundance: .
j_gene: TRBJ1-5
d_gene: .
len: 15
v_gene: TRBV4-2
CDR3aa: CASSQDGGSDQPQHF
CDR3nt: TGTGCCAGCAGCCAAGACGGCGGGTCTGATCAGCCCCAGCATTTT

abundance: few
j_gene: TRBJ2-6
d_gene: .
len: 15
v_gene: TRBV7-9
CDR3aa: CASSPQGRGANVLTF
CDR3nt: TGTGCCAGCAGTCCTCAGGGAAGAGGAGCCAACGTCCTGACTTTC

abundance: .
j_gene: TRBJ2-5
d_gene: TRBD2
len: 15
v_gene: TRBV9
CDR3aa: CASSASGGAWETQYF
CDR3nt: TGTGCCAGCAGCGCAAGCGGGGGGGCATGGGAGACCCAGTACTTC

abundance: few
j_gene: TRBJ1-4
d_gene: .
len: 14
v_gene: TRBV5-1
CDR3aa: CASSFGQRNEKLFF
CDR3nt: TGCGCCAGCAGCTTCGGACAGAGAAATGAAAAACTGTTTTTT

abundance: .
j_gene: TRBJ2-7
d_gene: TRBD1
len: 16
v_gene: TRBV27
CDR3aa: CASSPYPGQGTYEQYF
CDR3nt: TGTGCCAGCAGTCCGTACCCGGGACAGGGGACCTACGAGCAGTACTTC

abundance: .
j_gene: TRBJ1-1
d_gene: .
len: 10
v_gene: TRBV30
CDR3aa: CAWIGHTAFF
CDR3nt: TGTGCCTGGATTGGGCACACGGCTTTCTTT

abundance: .
j_gene: TRBJ1-5
d_gene: TRBD1
len: 17
v_gene: TRBV6-6
CDR3aa: CASSPRQGFNSNQPQHF
CDR3nt: TGTGCCAGCAGTCCTCGACAGGGATTCAATAGCAATCAGCCCCAGCATTTT

abundance: .
j_gene: TRBJ2-3
d_gene: .
len: 14
v_gene: TRBV7-2
CDR3aa: CASSLESPTDTQYF
CDR3nt: TGTGCCAGCAGCTTAGAAAGCCCCACGGATACGCAGTATTTT

abundance: .
j_gene: TRBJ2-4
d_gene: .
len: 17
v_gene: TRBV2
CDR3aa: CASSDQAGGSAKNIQYF
CDR3nt: TGTGCCAGCAGTGATCAGGCGGGCGGGTCGGCCAAAAACATTCAGTACTTC

abundance: .
j_gene: TRBJ1-5
d_gene: .
len: 15
v_gene: TRBV6-6
CDR3aa: CASSGQGSGNQPQHF
CDR3nt: TGTGCCAGCAGTGGTCAGGGTTCCGGCAATCAGCCCCAGCATTTT

abundance: once
j_gene: TRBJ2-3
d_gene: .
len: 14
v_gene: TRBV11-2
CDR3aa: CASSLVGGTDTQYF
CDR3nt: TGTGCCAGCAGCTTAGTGGGCGGCACAGATACGCAGTATTTT

abundance: .
j_gene: TRBJ1-2
d_gene: .
len: 16
v_gene: TRBV6-4
CDR3aa: CASSPSVATPNYGYTF
CDR3nt: TGTGCCAGCAGTCCCAGTGTCGCGACACCTAACTATGGCTACACCTTC

abundance: .
j_gene: TRBJ1-5
d_gene: .
len: 13
v_gene: TRBV5-6
CDR3aa: CASSSRPGQPQHF
CDR3nt: TGTGCCAGCAGTTCCCGTCCGGGTCAGCCCCAGCATTTT

abundance: .
j_gene: TRBJ2-3
d_gene: TRBD2
len: 16
v_gene: TRBV5-1
CDR3aa: CASSLGTSGVGDTQYF
CDR3nt: TGCGCCAGCAGCTTGGGGACTAGCGGGGTAGGAGATACGCAGTATTTT

abundance: .
j_gene: TRBJ1-6
d_gene: TRBD1
len: 14
v_gene: TRBV6-6
CDR3aa: CASSRDRGNSPLHF
CDR3nt: TGTGCCAGCAGCCGGGACAGGGGAAATTCACCCCTCCACTTT

abundance: .
j_gene: TRBJ1-2
d_gene: .
len: 12
v_gene: TRBV27
CDR3aa: CASRQVNYGYTF
CDR3nt: TGTGCCAGCAGACAGGTTAACTATGGCTACACCTTC

abundance: once
j_gene: TRBJ1-1
d_gene: TRBD1
len: 13
v_gene: TRBV30
CDR3aa: CAWSRQGNTEAFF
CDR3nt: TGTGCCTGGAGTCGACAGGGGAACACTGAAGCTTTCTTT

abundance: .
j_gene: TRBJ1-1
d_gene: .
len: 13
v_gene: TRBV13
CDR3aa: CASSLEQGTEAFF
CDR3nt: TGTGCCAGCAGCTTAGAACAGGGTACTGAAGCTTTCTTT

abundance: once
j_gene: TRBJ2-2
d_gene: .
len: 15
v_gene: TRBV5-1
CDR3aa: CASSWEKGYTGELFF
CDR3nt: TGCGCCAGCAGCTGGGAAAAGGGGTACACCGGGGAGCTGTTTTTT

abundance: .
j_gene: TRBJ2-7
d_gene: TRBD2
len: 13
v_gene: TRBV29-1
CDR3aa: CSSREGGSYEQYF
CDR3nt: TGCAGCTCAAGGGAGGGCGGGTCCTACGAGCAGTACTTC

abundance: .
j_gene: TRBJ1-2
d_gene: .
len: 13
v_gene: TRBV5-1
CDR3aa: CASTPGQYYGYTF
CDR3nt: TGCGCCAGCACTCCTGGGCAGTACTATGGCTACACCTTC

abundance: .
j_gene: TRBJ2-1
d_gene: TRBD2
len: 16
v_gene: TRBV25-1
CDR3aa: CASSAQTSGEYNEQFF
CDR3nt: TGTGCCAGCAGTGCCCAGACTAGCGGGGAATACAATGAGCAGTTCTTC

abundance: .
j_gene: TRBJ2-7
d_gene: TRBD1
len: 18
v_gene: TRBV7-9
CDR3aa: CASSPLGSTGSIRYEQYF
CDR3nt: TGTGCCAGCAGCCCCCTCGGATCGACAGGGAGTATCAGGTACGAGCAGTACTTC

abundance: few
j_gene: TRBJ1-5
d_gene: .
len: 12
v_gene: TRBV24-1
CDR3aa: CATSRGGQPQHF
CDR3nt: TGTGCCACCAGCAGGGGTGGTCAGCCCCAGCATTTT

abundance: .
j_gene: TRBJ1-5
d_gene: TRBD1
len: 17
v_gene: TRBV19
CDR3aa: CASSIRTGPLQHQPQHF
CDR3nt: TGTGCCAGTAGTATAAGGACAGGGCCACTACAACATCAGCCCCAGCATTTT

abundance: .
j_gene: TRBJ1-1
d_gene: .
len: 13
v_gene: TRBV2
CDR3aa: CASSVQANTEAFF
CDR3nt: TGTGCCAGCAGTGTACAGGCGAACACTGAAGCTTTCTTT

abundance: .
j_gene: TRBJ1-1
d_gene: .
len: 14
v_gene: TRBV18
CDR3aa: CASSRGGAGTEAFF
CDR3nt: TGTGCCAGCTCACGAGGGGGGGCGGGCACTGAAGCTTTCTTT

abundance: .
j_gene: TRBJ2-7
d_gene: TRBD1
len: 15
v_gene: TRBV12-5
CDR3aa: CASGLTGTGAYEQYF
CDR3nt: TGTGCTAGTGGTTTGACCGGGACAGGCGCCTACGAGCAGTACTTC

abundance: .
j_gene: TRBJ2-3
d_gene: .
len: 15
v_gene: TRBV24-1
CDR3aa: CATSDAAASTDTQYF
CDR3nt: TGTGCCACCAGTGATGCGGCCGCTAGCACAGATACGCAGTATTTT

abundance: .
j_gene: TRBJ2-5
d_gene: TRBD2
len: 14
v_gene: TRBV27
CDR3aa: CASSLRGRGETQYF
CDR3nt: TGTGCCAGCAGTTTACGGGGGAGGGGTGAGACCCAGTACTTC

abundance: .
j_gene: TRBJ2-3
d_gene: TRBD2
len: 14
v_gene: TRBV9
CDR3aa: CASSVAPLADTQYF
CDR3nt: TGTGCCAGCAGCGTAGCCCCACTAGCGGATACGCAGTATTTT

abundance: .
j_gene: TRBJ1-1
d_gene: TRBD1
len: 15
v_gene: TRBV6-2/TRBV6-3
CDR3aa: CASSRPTGLYTEAFF
CDR3nt: TGTGCCAGCAGTCGCCCGACAGGGTTGTACACTGAAGCTTTCTTT

abundance: .
j_gene: TRBJ1-2
d_gene: .
len: 13
v_gene: TRBV12-3/TRBV12-4
CDR3aa: CASSSSGTSGYTF
CDR3nt: TGTGCCAGCAGTTCCTCCGGGACAAGCGGCTACACCTTC

abundance: .
j_gene: TRBJ2-1
d_gene: .
len: 14
v_gene: TRBV7-8
CDR3aa: CASSSNPWTNEQFF
CDR3nt: TGTGCCAGCAGTTCCAATCCCTGGACTAATGAGCAGTTCTTC

abundance: .
j_gene: TRBJ1-1
d_gene: .
len: 14
v_gene: TRBV6-1
CDR3aa: CASSEVFGAGKAFF
CDR3nt: TGTGCCAGCAGTGAAGTATTTGGGGCCGGAAAAGCTTTCTTT

abundance: .
j_gene: TRBJ1-2
d_gene: .
len: 14
v_gene: TRBV19
CDR3aa: CASSMLTPSIVYTF
CDR3nt: TGTGCCAGTAGTATGCTGACTCCTTCGATTGTCTACACCTTC

abundance: .
j_gene: TRBJ1-1
d_gene: .
len: 15
v_gene: TRBV5-5
CDR3aa: CASSPPGGMNTEAFF
CDR3nt: TGTGCCAGCAGCCCGCCGGGGGGAATGAACACTGAAGCTTTCTTT

abundance: .
j_gene: TRBJ1-2
d_gene: .
len: 15
v_gene: TRBV4-1
CDR3aa: CASSQALTLPYGYTF
CDR3nt: TGCGCCAGCAGCCAAGCTCTGACACTGCCCTATGGCTACACCTTC

abundance: few
j_gene: TRBJ1-4
d_gene: TRBD1
len: 13
v_gene: TRBV29-1
CDR3aa: CSVEGRGHEKLFF
CDR3nt: TGCAGCGTTGAAGGCAGGGGGCATGAAAAACTGTTTTTT